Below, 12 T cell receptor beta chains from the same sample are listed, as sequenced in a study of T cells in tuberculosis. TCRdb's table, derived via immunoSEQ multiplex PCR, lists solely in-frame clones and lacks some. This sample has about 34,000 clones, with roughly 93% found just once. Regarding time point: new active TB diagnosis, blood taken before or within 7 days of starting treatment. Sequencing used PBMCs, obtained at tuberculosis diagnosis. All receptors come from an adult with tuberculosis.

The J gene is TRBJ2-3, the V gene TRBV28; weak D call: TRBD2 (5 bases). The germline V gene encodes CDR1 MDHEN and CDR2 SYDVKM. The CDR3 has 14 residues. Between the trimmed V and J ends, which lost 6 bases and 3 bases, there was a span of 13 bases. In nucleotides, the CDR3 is TGTGCCAGCAGCCCCGCCTCGGGAACAGATACGCAGTATTTT. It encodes CASSPASGTDTQYF.

The CDR3 DNA reads TGTGCCAGCAGCTCTCTTTACGGACAGAACACCGGGGAGCTGTTTTTT. Translation gives CASSSLYGQNTGELFF. The chain uses TRBV5-8 and TRBJ2-2, with D possibly being TRBD1 (5 bases). Deletions cut 3 bases from V and 1 base from J, with 13 bases between. CDR3 length equals 16 residues. Germline values: CDR1 SGHTS, CDR2 YDEGEE.

CDR3 sequence (DNA): TGTGCCAGCAGTTTTCAGGGGGCAGATTCACCCCTCCACTTT. Its protein is CASSFQGADSPLHF. The chain combines TRBV27 with TRBJ1-6, with 8 bases lining up with TRBD1. The CDR3 loop spans 14 amino acids. Germline lookup yields CDR1 MNHEY and CDR2 SMNVEV (reference sequence). The V segment lost 3 bases and the J segment 8 bases; nucleotides outside the gene matches: 3.

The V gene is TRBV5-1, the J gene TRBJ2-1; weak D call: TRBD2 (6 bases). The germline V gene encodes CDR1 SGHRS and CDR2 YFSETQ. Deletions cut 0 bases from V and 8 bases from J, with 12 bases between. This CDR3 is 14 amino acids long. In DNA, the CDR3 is TGCGCCAGCAGCTTGGGGTCGGGAGTTGATGAGCAGTTCTTC. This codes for CASSLGSGVDEQFF.

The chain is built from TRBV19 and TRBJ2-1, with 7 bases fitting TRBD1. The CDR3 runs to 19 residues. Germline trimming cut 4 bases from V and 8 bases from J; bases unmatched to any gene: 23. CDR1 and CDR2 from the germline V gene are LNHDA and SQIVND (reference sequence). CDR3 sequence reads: CASSTTAVTIRDSGDEQFF. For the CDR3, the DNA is TGTGCCAGTAGTACGACGGCTGTCACAATCAGGGACAGCGGCGATGAGCAGTTCTTC.

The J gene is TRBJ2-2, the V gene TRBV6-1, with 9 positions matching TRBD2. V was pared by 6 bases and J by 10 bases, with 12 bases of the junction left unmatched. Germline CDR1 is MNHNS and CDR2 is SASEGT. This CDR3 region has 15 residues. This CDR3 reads CASRGLAGVFEELFF. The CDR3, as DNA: TGTGCCAGCAGGGGATTAGCGGGAGTTTTTGAGGAGCTGTTTTTT.

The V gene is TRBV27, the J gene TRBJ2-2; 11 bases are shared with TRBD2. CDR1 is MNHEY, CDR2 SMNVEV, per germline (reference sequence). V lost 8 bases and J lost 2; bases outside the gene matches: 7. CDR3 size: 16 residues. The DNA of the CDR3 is TGTGCCAGCGTACGACTAGCGGGGATCAACACCGGGGAGCTGTTTTTT. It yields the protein CASVRLAGINTGELFF.

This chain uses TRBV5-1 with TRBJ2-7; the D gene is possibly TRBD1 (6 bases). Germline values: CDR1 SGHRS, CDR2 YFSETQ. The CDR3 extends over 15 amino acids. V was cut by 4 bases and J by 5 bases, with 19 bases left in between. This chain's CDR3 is CASSLLGANLDEQYF. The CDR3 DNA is TGCGCCAGCAGCCTGCTGGGGGCGAACTTAGACGAGCAGTACTTC.

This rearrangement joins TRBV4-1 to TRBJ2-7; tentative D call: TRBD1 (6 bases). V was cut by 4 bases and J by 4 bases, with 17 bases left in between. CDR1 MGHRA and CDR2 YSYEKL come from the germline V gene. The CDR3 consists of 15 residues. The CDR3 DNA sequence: TGCGCCAGCAGCCTAGTAGTACAGGGCGGGTACGAGCAGTACTTC. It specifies CASSLVVQGGYEQYF.

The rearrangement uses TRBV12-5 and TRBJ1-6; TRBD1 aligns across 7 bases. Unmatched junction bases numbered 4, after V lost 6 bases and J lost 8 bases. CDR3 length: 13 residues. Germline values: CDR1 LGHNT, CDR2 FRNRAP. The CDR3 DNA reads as TGTGCTAGTGGCCTTACAGGGGATTCACCCCTCCACTTT. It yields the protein CASGLTGDSPLHF.

CDR3 DNA sequence: TGTGCCTGGAGTCGGGGGGACAATCAGCCCCAGCATTTT. Translated: CAWSRGDNQPQHF. This chain uses TRBV30 with TRBJ1-5; perhaps TRBD1 as D (5 bases). Per the germline V gene, CDR1 is GTSNPN and CDR2 is SVGIG (reference sequence). The germline V and J ends were trimmed by 2 bases and 3 bases, with 8 bases remaining between them. The CDR3 covers 13 residues.

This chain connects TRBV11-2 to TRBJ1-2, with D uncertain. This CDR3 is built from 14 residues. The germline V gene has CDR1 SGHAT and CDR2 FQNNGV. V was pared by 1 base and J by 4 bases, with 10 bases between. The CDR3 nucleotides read TGTGCCAGCAGCTTAGTTCGAGGTCCCTATGGCTACACCTTC. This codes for CASSLVRGPYGYTF.